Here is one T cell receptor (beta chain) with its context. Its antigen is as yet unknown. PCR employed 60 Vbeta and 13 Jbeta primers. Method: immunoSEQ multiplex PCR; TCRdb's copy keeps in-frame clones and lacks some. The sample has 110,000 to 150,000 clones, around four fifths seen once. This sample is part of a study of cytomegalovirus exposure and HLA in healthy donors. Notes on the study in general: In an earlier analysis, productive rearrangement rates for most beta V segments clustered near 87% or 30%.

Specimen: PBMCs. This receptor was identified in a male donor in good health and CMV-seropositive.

CDR3 amino acids: CASSASQAGLAGEGYEQYF. DNA for the CDR3: TGTGCCAGCAGCGCCTCTCAGGCGGGACTAGCGGGAGAGGGGTACGAGCAGTACTTC. V usage is TRBV9 and J usage is TRBJ2-7; 14 bases map to TRBD2. V lost 3 bases to trimming and J lost 4 bases; unmatched junction nucleotides: 15. The germline V gene has CDR1 SGDLS and CDR2 YYNGEE. CDR3 length: 19 residues.